Listed here are 24 T cell receptor beta chains from one sample, sequenced in a study of Graves' ophthalmopathy and Graves' hyperthyroidism. Amplifying from RNA transcripts, the study obtained TCR beta CDR3 regions. Following a first-round RT-PCR that used HTBI primers, a second-round multiplex PCR was carried out. TCRdb analysed the multiplex PCR reads with MiXCR anew, one entry per CDR3 protein. Of approximately 410,000 distinct CDR3 sequences listed, 15% are singletons. Sequenced sample: peripheral blood. Source of these receptors: a woman aged 18-29 years with stable Graves' hyperthyroidism.

The rearrangement links TRBV11-2 to TRBJ2-7, with 7 bases identical to TRBD1. The CDR3 totals 14 residues. Germline loops: CDR1 SGHAT, CDR2 FQNNGV. V lost 4 bases and J lost 3; bases outside the gene matches: 6. CDR3: CASSSIRQGYEQYV. As DNA, the CDR3 is TGTGCCAGCAGCTCCATTCGACAGGGCTACGAGCAGTACGTC.

This clonotype came up many times. A single base separates this from a much larger clone, so it may be a read error. The V and J genes are TRBV6-1 and TRBJ2-5; TRBD1 agrees at 9 bases. This CDR3 is 16 amino acids long. The germline CDR1 and CDR2 sequences are MNHNS and SASEGT. The CDR3: CASSTFPGQGLETKYF. CDR3 nucleotides: TGTGCCAGCAGTACCTTTCCGGGACAGGGCTTAGAGACCAAGTACTTC.

A word on this clonotype: A single base separates this from a much larger clone, so it may be a read error. This chain's CDR3 is CATHPDGRNTEACF. DNA for the CDR3: TGTGCCACCCATCCGGACGGAAGGAACACTGAAGCTTGCTTT. The V gene is TRBV7-8, the J gene TRBJ1-1; D is undetermined. Per the germline V gene, CDR1 is SGHVS and CDR2 is FQNEAQ. The CDR3 runs to 14 residues.

This clonotype was found many times. The gene calls are TRBV14 and TRBJ2-7; possibly TRBD1 for D (5 bases). The CDR3 is 13 amino acids. The V end was cut by 4 bases, the J end by 0 bases, with 7 bases between. Germline assignment: CDR1 SGHDN and CDR2 FVKESK. DNA of the CDR3: TGTGCCAGCAGCCGACAGCCCTCCTACGAGCAGTACTTC. It codes for CASSRQPSYEQYF.

This clonotype was seen a single time. CDR3 sequence: CASSSGMAKETQYF. The CDR3 nucleotides read TGTGCCAGCAGCTCCGGGATGGCCAAAGAGACCCAGTACTTC. The chain couples TRBV12-3 or TRBV12-4 to TRBJ2-5; the D gene is possibly TRBD2 (5 bases). The CDR3 runs to 14 residues. Trimming took off 6 bases at V and 3 bases at J, with 14 bases between the two ends.

This clonotype turned up a few times. The chain employs TRBV29-1 and TRBJ2-2, with TRBD1 identical over 11 bases. Germline trimming cut 8 bases from V and 8 bases from J; bases unmatched to any gene: 10. Germline CDR1 is SQVTM and CDR2 is ANQGSEA. The CDR3 totals 14 residues. This CDR3 reads CSPPGTGGGGELFF. As DNA, the CDR3 is TGCAGCCCCCCCGGGACAGGGGGAGGAGGGGAGCTGTTTTTT.

This clonotype has ten or more counts. The V and J genes are TRBV12-3 or TRBV12-4 and TRBJ1-3, with D uncertain. The V gene lost 2 bases and the J gene lost 7 bases, with 6 bases spanning the gap. The CDR3 sequence is 12 residues long. The CDR3 sequence is CASSLMENTIYF. CDR3 in DNA: TGTGCCAGCAGTTTAATGGAGAACACCATATATTTT.

By proportion, this clonotype is medium-sized. The chain uses TRBV15 and TRBJ2-5; 7 nucleotides agree with TRBD2. J lost 4 bases, V lost 4 bases, and 3 bases had no gene match. Germline V gives CDR1 LNHNV, CDR2 YYDKDF (reference sequence). The CDR3 is 13 amino acids. Here the CDR3 DNA reads TGTGCCACCAGCAAAATAGCGGGAGAGACCCAGTACTTC. It is translated as CATSKIAGETQYF.

This clonotype was detected many times. The gene calls are TRBV19 and TRBJ1-2, with 8 bases that match TRBD1. The CDR3 totals 15 residues. The J segment lost 4 bases and the V segment lost 4 bases, leaving 8 bases of the junction unmatched. The germline V gene encodes CDR1 LNHDA and CDR2 SQIVND (reference sequence). CDR3 DNA sequence: TGTGCCAGTAGTACCCCACACAGGGGGGCCTATGGCTACACCTTC. Residues: CASSTPHRGAYGYTF.

This clonotype was observed at least ten times. The gene calls are TRBV11-3 and TRBJ2-2; the D is unclear. V lost 7 bases, J lost 2 bases, and 11 bases lay in between. This CDR3 is 14 amino acids long. Germline CDR1 is SGHNT and CDR2 is YENEEA. The CDR3 DNA sequence: TGTGCCAGCAACCTCGACGGAAACACCGGGGAGCTGTTTTTT. It codes for CASNLDGNTGELFF.

This clonotype was counted at least ten times. This rearrangement joins TRBV19 to TRBJ2-2; tentative D call: TRBD2 (6 bases). The CDR3 is made up of 15 amino acids. Germline lookup yields CDR1 LNHDA and CDR2 SQIVND (reference sequence). Between the trimmed V and J ends, which lost 3 bases and 3 bases, there was a span of 11 bases. The CDR3 sequence: CASSMIGGDTGELFF. CDR3 coding DNA: TGTGCCAGTAGTATGATCGGCGGGGACACCGGGGAGCTGTTTTTT.

This clonotype appeared many times. This rearrangement joins TRBV4-1 to TRBJ1-2, with TRBD1 matching over 9 bases. The CDR3 spans 15 residues. Trimming took 0 bases from V and 8 from J; bases not matched to a gene: 7. Germline-derived CDR1 and CDR2 are MGHRA and YSYEKL. The CDR3: CASSQDPTGGGGYTF. Written as DNA, the CDR3 is TGCGCCAGCAGCCAAGATCCGACAGGGGGAGGAGGCTACACCTTC.

In its sample, this clonotype was seen many times. V gene TRBV12-3 or TRBV12-4 combines with J gene TRBJ2-2; D possibly corresponds to TRBD1 (5 bases). Trimming took 6 bases from V and 0 from J, leaving 14 bases between them. CDR3 length: 16 amino acids. The CDR3 sequence: CASSPYRRPNTGELFF. Written as DNA, the CDR3 is TGTGCCAGCAGCCCTTACAGGAGACCGAACACCGGGGAGCTGTTTTTT.

The chain carries TRBV2 and TRBJ2-7, with D perhaps TRBD1 (6 bases). Trimming left V 1 base short and J 6 bases short, with 13 bases between. The CDR3 has 14 amino acids. CDR1 and CDR2 from the germline V gene are SNHLY and FYNNEI. CDR3 in amino acids: CASSEDPNRVEQYF. The CDR3 nucleotides read TGTGCCAGCAGTGAAGATCCCAACAGGGTCGAGCAGTACTTC.

This clonotype was recorded a few times. This chain links TRBV15 with TRBJ2-6, with TRBD1 matching 8 bases. Germline V CDR1 and CDR2: LNHNV, YYDKDF (reference sequence). After removal of 1 base from V and 4 bases from J, the junction contained 6 bases not matched to a gene. The CDR3 consists of 17 residues. CDR3 sequence reads: CATSRGTGFSGANVLTF. In DNA, the CDR3 is TGTGCCACCAGCAGAGGGACAGGGTTCTCCGGGGCCAACGTCCTGACTTTC.

This clonotype was counted a few times. This chain connects TRBV12-5 to TRBJ2-4, with TRBD1 identical over 8 bases. The length of the CDR3 is 14 residues. Per germline, CDR1 LGHNT and CDR2 FRNRAP. V shed 5 bases, J shed 5 bases, and the junction held 5 bases outside the gene matches. As DNA, the CDR3 is TGTGCTAGTGGTGCAATGACAGGGGAAAACATTCAGTACTTC. It is translated as CASGAMTGENIQYF.

Ten or more counts support this clonotype. The chain uses TRBV6-1 and TRBJ1-3, with D perhaps matching TRBD1 (5 bases). Trimming removed 8 bases from V and 2 bases from J, with 13 bases in between. Germline V CDR1 and CDR2: MNHNS, SASEGT. This CDR3 region has 14 residues. The CDR3 is CASQNWGPGNTIYF. The DNA of the CDR3 is TGTGCCAGCCAGAACTGGGGCCCTGGAAACACCATATATTTT.

Remarks on this clonotype: This clone may be a read error of a much larger clone one base away. This chain links TRBV12-3 or TRBV12-4 with TRBJ2-2, with 8 bases matching TRBD2. The trim removed 5 bases at V and 6 bases at J, leaving 8 bases unmatched. The CDR3 has 15 residues. The CDR3 nucleotides are TGTGCCAGCAGTCGGGGGGGCTGTATGTCCGGGGAGCTGTTTTTT. This translates into CASSRGGCMSGELFF.

This clonotype was seen repeatedly, ten times or more. The chain joins TRBV11-2 to TRBJ1-2; 7 bases agree with TRBD1. Germline CDR1 is SGHAT and CDR2 is FQNNGV. J lost 0 bases, V lost 2 bases, and 9 bases had no gene match. This CDR3 comprises 17 residues. CDR3 sequence reads: CASSLFGQAYSNYGYTF. In nucleotides, the CDR3 is TGTGCCAGCAGCTTATTCGGACAGGCCTATTCTAACTATGGCTACACCTTC.

At least ten counts were recorded for this clonotype. Possible read error: a much larger clone is one base away. The chain recombines TRBV29-1 with TRBJ2-5; 11 bases match TRBD1. The germline V gene encodes CDR1 SQVTM and CDR2 ANQGSEA. There are 13 residues in the CDR3. CDR3 loop: CSVADRGRETRYF. CDR3 in DNA: TGCAGCGTTGCGGACAGGGGGCGAGAGACCCGGTACTTC.

This clonotype was recorded at least ten times. V gene TRBV7-8 combines with J gene TRBJ1-1; no firm D call. V was clipped by 7 bases and J by 2 bases, with 23 bases between them. In germline, CDR1 is SGHVS, CDR2 FQNEAQ. This CDR3 is built from 17 residues. The CDR3 DNA reads TGTGCCAGCACCAAATCTCCCTGGACGGCGATAAACACTGAAGCTTTCTTT. This translates into CASTKSPWTAINTEAFF. Drawing the rest from reference TRBV7-8 and TRBJ1-1, the complete variable domain is GAGVSQSPRYKVAKRGQDVALRCDPISGHVSLFWYQQALGQGPEFLTYFQNEAQLDKSGLPSDRFFAERPEGSVSTLKIQRTQQEDSAVYLCASTKSPWTAINTEAFFGQGTRLTVV.

CDR3 bases: TGTGCCAGCAGTTTCCCGGGACAGTTTTCACCCCTCCACTTT. It translates to CASSFPGQFSPLHF. The chain links TRBV27 to TRBJ1-6; 7 nucleotides agree with TRBD1. The V gene end was trimmed by 3 bases and the J gene end by 9 bases; junction bases not matched to a gene: 5. This CDR3 has 14 residues. Germline V lookup: CDR1 MNHEY, CDR2 SMNVEV (reference sequence).

This clonotype was seen repeatedly, ten times or more. The chain uses TRBV7-2 and TRBJ2-2, with a weak D call TRBD1 (6 bases). Germline CDR1 is SGHTA and CDR2 is FQGNSA. The CDR3 has 15 amino acids. Trimming took 6 bases from V and 0 from J, leaving 11 bases between them. This CDR3 reads CASSRDITNTGELFF. In nucleotides, the CDR3 is TGTGCCAGCAGTAGGGACATCACGAACACCGGGGAGCTGTTTTTT.

This rearrangement joins TRBV6-1 to TRBJ1-1; 7 bases are shared with TRBD1. V dropped 8 bases and J dropped 6; count of bases not matched to a gene: 15. Germline V gene data show CDR1 as MNHNS and CDR2 as SASEGT. The CDR3 has 15 amino acids. The CDR3 loop reads CASGRRGQTGSEAFF. The CDR3 DNA sequence: TGTGCCAGCGGAAGACGCGGCCAGACAGGGTCTGAAGCTTTCTTT.